The 18 T cell receptor beta chains below come from one sample, sequenced in a study of CD8 T cells in Susac syndrome. An amount of RNA that ranged from roughly 0.5 to 1 ug was reverse transcribed with random hexamers. TCRdb used MiXCR to reprocess the immunoSEQ multiplex PCR reads, holding one entry per CDR3 protein. This table has around 150,000 distinct CDR3 sequences, about 95% appearing once. The specimen sequenced was CD4+ T cells from PBMCs. The origin of the receptors is a human donor with Susac syndrome.

The chain recombines TRBV20-1 with TRBJ2-3; TRBD2 matches at 8 bases. Germline trimming cut 1 base from V and 1 base from J; bases unmatched to any gene: 7. Looked up from germline, CDR1 is DFQATT and CDR2 is SNEGSKA (reference sequence). The CDR3 runs to 16 residues. The CDR3 loop is CSARGPSGSGTDTQYF. In DNA form, the CDR3 reads TGCAGTGCTAGAGGGCCCAGCGGGAGTGGCACAGATACGCAGTATTTT.

V and J are TRBV7-9 and TRBJ2-7; possibly TRBD1 for D (6 bases). This CDR3 spans 13 amino acids. Trimming left V 5 bases short and J 3 bases short, with 11 bases between. The germline V gene encodes CDR1 SEHNR and CDR2 FQNEAQ (reference sequence). Here the CDR3 reads CASSPKTGYEQYF. CDR3 sequence (DNA): TGTGCCAGCAGCCCCAAGACAGGCTACGAGCAGTACTTC.

The V and J genes are TRBV4-1 and TRBJ1-1, with no clear D. This CDR3 comprises 15 residues. V shed 1 base and J shed 0 bases, with 9 bases lying between them. Germline CDR1 MGHRA, CDR2 YSYEKL. This CDR3 reads CASSQAGRLNTEAFF. The CDR3 DNA is TGCGCCAGCAGCCAAGCGGGTAGACTGAACACTGAAGCTTTCTTT.

The rearrangement links TRBV11-2 to TRBJ1-1, with a possible D match to TRBD1 (5 bases). The germline CDR1 and CDR2 sequences are SGHAT and FQNNGV. The CDR3 extends over 15 amino acids. Trimming stripped 4 bases from V and 2 bases from J, with 14 bases between. CDR3 amino acids: CASSSPRDGNTEAFF. The DNA of the CDR3 is TGTGCCAGCAGCTCGCCCCGGGACGGAAACACTGAAGCTTTCTTT.

The chain links TRBV9 to TRBJ2-3; D is unresolved. Trimming shortened V by 0 bases and J by 0 bases, and 8 bases separated the two germline ends. Germline V gene data show CDR1 as SGDLS and CDR2 as YYNGEE. The CDR3 is 15 amino acids. The CDR3 DNA sequence: TGTGCCAGCAGCGTAGGACTGGGTAGCACAGATACGCAGTATTTT. As protein: CASSVGLGSTDTQYF.

This clonotype was counted once. This chain uses TRBV15 with TRBJ2-5; 8 positions agree with TRBD2. Germline trimming cut 0 bases from V and 3 bases from J; bases unmatched to any gene: 12. Germline V gives CDR1 LNHNV, CDR2 YYDKDF (reference sequence). The CDR3 has 18 amino acids. The CDR3 DNA reads as TGTGCCACCAGCAGAGAGTATTGGCTAGCGGGTAGGGAAGAGACCCAGTACTTC. Translated: CATSREYWLAGREETQYF.

The V gene is TRBV27, the J gene TRBJ1-2, with 9 bases aligning to TRBD1. From germline, CDR1 is MNHEY and CDR2 SMNVEV (reference sequence). The CDR3 covers 14 residues. Trimming cost V 3 bases and J 7 bases; bases outside gene matches: 6. The CDR3 bases are TGTGCCAGCAGTTTCCGGGACAGGGACTCTGGCTACACCTTC. It encodes CASSFRDRDSGYTF.

The rearrangement uses TRBV2 and TRBJ2-7; maybe TRBD2 (6 bases). V lost 7 bases and J 0 bases, leaving 13 bases between the germline ends. The CDR3 totals 14 residues. The germline CDR1 and CDR2 sequences are SNHLY and FYNNEI. As DNA, the CDR3 is TGTGCCAGCAAAGCGGGTTCTAACTCCTACGAGCAGTACTTC. Encoded protein: CASKAGSNSYEQYF.

The chain has TRBV3-1 and TRBJ2-2; a weak D match, TRBD2 (6 bases). V lost 6 bases and J 5 bases, leaving 16 bases between the germline ends. The CDR3 runs 15 residues. Germline V CDR1 and CDR2: LGHDT, YNNKEL (reference sequence). CDR3: CASSPRGGRTGELFF. CDR3 coding DNA: TGTGCCAGCAGTCCGAGGGGAGGTCGGACCGGGGAGCTGTTTTTT.

This chain uses TRBV5-4 with TRBJ1-2, with no clear D. Looked up from germline, CDR1 is SGHNT and CDR2 is YYREEE (reference sequence). V was cut by 1 base and J by 7 bases, with 11 bases left in between. The CDR3 has 13 residues. The CDR3 sequence is CASSLPDISGYTF. CDR3 coding DNA: TGTGCCAGCAGCTTGCCAGATATTTCTGGCTACACCTTC.

Regarding this clonotype: Relative to the germline gene, one junction end is altered; a read error may explain this. The chain employs TRBV30 and TRBJ2-5, with D hard to call. CDR3 length: 14 residues. Germline values: CDR1 GTSNPN, CDR2 SVGIG (reference sequence). CDR3 nucleotide sequence: TGTGCCTGGAGTGGTGTCGGCCGCCAAGGGACCCAGTACTTC. Amino acids: CAWSGVGRQGTQYF.

The rearrangement links TRBV12-3 or TRBV12-4 to TRBJ1-2; TRBD1 matches 7 bases. Germline trimming cut 0 bases from V and 4 bases from J; bases unmatched to any gene: 5. This CDR3 region has 15 residues. CDR3 protein: CASSLAGGTVYGYTF. CDR3 coding DNA: TGTGCCAGCAGTTTAGCGGGAGGGACAGTCTATGGCTACACCTTC.

The chain joins TRBV10-3 to TRBJ2-1; 8 bases match TRBD2. Germline-derived CDR1 and CDR2 are ENHRY and SYGVKD. The CDR3 spans 15 residues. The trim removed 5 bases at V and 9 bases at J, leaving 12 bases unmatched. CDR3: CAISNGGAGSFEQFF. CDR3 DNA sequence: TGTGCCATCAGTAACGGGGGGGCCGGGAGCTTTGAGCAGTTCTTC.

This clonotype occurred once. J is TRBJ1-2 and V is TRBV15; D not resolved. The V and J ends lost 3 bases and 4 bases respectively, with 12 bases between them. Germline V gene lookup returns CDR1 LNHNV and CDR2 YYDKDF (reference sequence). The CDR3 has 14 amino acids. The CDR3 nucleotides read TGTGCCACCAGCAGGACGACTGAGGTCTATGGCTACACCTTC. This sequence encodes CATSRTTEVYGYTF.

The CDR3 bases are TGCAGTGCTAGAGATCCAAAGAACACTGAAGCTTTCTTT. Its translation is CSARDPKNTEAFF. The V call is TRBV20-1, the J call TRBJ1-1; D remains unclear. The CDR3 has 13 residues. From germline, CDR1 is DFQATT and CDR2 SNEGSKA (reference sequence). Trimming took off 0 bases at V and 1 base at J, with 6 bases between the two ends.

V is TRBV29-1 and J is TRBJ2-2; 10 positions match TRBD2. This CDR3 is built from 14 residues. Germline V CDR1 and CDR2: SQVTM, ANQGSEA. After removal of 5 bases from V and 2 bases from J, the junction contained 2 bases not matched to a gene. This CDR3 reads CSVRLAGNTGELFF. CDR3 coding DNA: TGCAGCGTTCGACTAGCGGGTAACACCGGGGAGCTGTTTTTT.

This clonotype was seen a single time. The chain combines TRBV3-1 with TRBJ1-4, with TRBD1 matching over 10 bases. In germline, CDR1 is LGHDT, CDR2 YNNKEL (reference sequence). This CDR3 is built from 15 residues. J gave up 5 bases and V 2 bases, and 2 bases lay outside the gene matches. Written as DNA, the CDR3 is TGTGCCAGCAGCCAACGGACAGGGGGGAATGAAAAACTGTTTTTT. Amino acid sequence: CASSQRTGGNEKLFF.

In DNA form, the CDR3 reads TGTGCCAGCAGCCCGCAGGGACTCTCGAACACCGGGGAGCTGTTTTTT. The encoded protein is CASSPQGLSNTGELFF. The chain links TRBV4-2 to TRBJ2-2; TRBD2 might be the D (6 bases). Per germline, CDR1 LGHNA and CDR2 YNFKEQ. The CDR3 has 16 residues. V lost 4 bases, J lost 0 bases, and 12 bases lay in between.